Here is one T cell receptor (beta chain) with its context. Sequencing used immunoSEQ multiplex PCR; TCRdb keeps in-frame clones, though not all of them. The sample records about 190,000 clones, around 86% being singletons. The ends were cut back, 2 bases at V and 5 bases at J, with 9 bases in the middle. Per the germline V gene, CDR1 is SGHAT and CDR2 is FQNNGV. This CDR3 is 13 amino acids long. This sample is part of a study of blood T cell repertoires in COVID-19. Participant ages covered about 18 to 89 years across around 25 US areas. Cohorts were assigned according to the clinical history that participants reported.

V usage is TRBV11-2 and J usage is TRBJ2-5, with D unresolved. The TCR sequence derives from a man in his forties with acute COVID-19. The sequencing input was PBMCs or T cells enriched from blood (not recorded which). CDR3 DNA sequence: TGTGCCAGCAGCTTATCTGTCGGGGAGACCCAGTACTTC. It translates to CASSLSVGETQYF.